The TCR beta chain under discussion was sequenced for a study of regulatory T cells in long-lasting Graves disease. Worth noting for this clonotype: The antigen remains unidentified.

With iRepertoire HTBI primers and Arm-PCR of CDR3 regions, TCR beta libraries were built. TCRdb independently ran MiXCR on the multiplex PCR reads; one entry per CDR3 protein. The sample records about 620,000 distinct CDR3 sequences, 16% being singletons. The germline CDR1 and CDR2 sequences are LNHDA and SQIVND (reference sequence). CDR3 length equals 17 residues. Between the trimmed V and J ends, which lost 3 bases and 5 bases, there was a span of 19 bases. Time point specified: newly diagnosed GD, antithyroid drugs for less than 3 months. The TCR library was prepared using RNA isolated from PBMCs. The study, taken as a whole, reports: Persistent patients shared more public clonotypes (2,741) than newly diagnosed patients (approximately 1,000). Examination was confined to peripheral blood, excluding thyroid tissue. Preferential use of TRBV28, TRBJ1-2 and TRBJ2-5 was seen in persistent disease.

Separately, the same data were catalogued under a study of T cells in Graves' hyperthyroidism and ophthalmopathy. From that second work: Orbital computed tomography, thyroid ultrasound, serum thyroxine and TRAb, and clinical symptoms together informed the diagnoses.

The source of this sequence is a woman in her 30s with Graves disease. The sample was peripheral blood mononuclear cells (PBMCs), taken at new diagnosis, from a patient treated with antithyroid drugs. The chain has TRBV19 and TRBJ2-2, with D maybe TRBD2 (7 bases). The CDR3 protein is CASSILWGGARTGELFF. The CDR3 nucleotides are TGTGCCAGTAGTATCCTATGGGGGGGGGCCCGAACCGGGGAGCTGTTTTTT.